This is a list of T cell receptor beta chains from one sample in a study of T cell responses to AZD1222 COVID-19 vaccine. Assay: immunoSEQ multiplex PCR; the TCRdb copy retains only in-frame clones and omits some. The sample consists of 95,000 or so clones, just over 90% of them appearing once. The source material was peripheral blood, sampled 28 days after the second AZD1222 dose. These TCRs come from an adult who received the AZD1222 COVID-19 vaccine. CDR3s include the opening cysteine and the closing phenylalanine or tryptophan. A D gene is named only where the DNA matches it firmly.

TRBD1	TRBV5-6	TRBJ1-6	TGTGCCAGCAGCCGAGGGACAGCGAATCTACCCCTCCACTTT	CASSRGTANLPLHF
NA	TRBV19	TRBJ1-5	TGTGCCAGTAGTGGAGGGGGCAATCAGCCCCAGCATTTT	CASSGGGNQPQHF
TRBD2	TRBV7-3	TRBJ2-1	TGTGCCAGCAGCTCACATAGCGGGAGGGCCAGGAATGAGCAGTTCTTC	CASSSHSGRARNEQFF
TRBD1	TRBV29-1	TRBJ1-1	TGCAGCGTTGAACAGGGGGCCTCTGAAGCTTTCTTT	CSVEQGASEAFF
NA	TRBV5-1	TRBJ2-1	TGCGCCAGCAGCGAGTCGGGAGTTGCCAATGAGCAGTTCTTC	CASSESGVANEQFF
NA	TRBV6-5	TRBJ2-1	TGTGCCAGCACCACCAGGGGTGGTTCCTACAATGAGCAGTTCTTC	CASTTRGGSYNEQFF
TRBD1	TRBV30	TRBJ1-1	TGTGCCTGGTCGAACAGGGGGTTGACTGAAGCTTTCTTT	CAWSNRGLTEAFF
NA	TRBV20-1	TRBJ2-5	TGCAGTGCTAGTATAGGAACGGGACCGATCCAAGAGACCCAGTACTTC	CSASIGTGPIQETQYF
NA	TRBV19	TRBJ1-3	TGTGCCAGTACCAGCGGGGATTGGGTAAACACCATATATTTT	CASTSGDWVNTIYF
NA	TRBV28	TRBJ2-7	TGTGCCAGCAGTAGGAGAGAGGGTGGCTCCTACGAGCAGTACTTC	CASSRREGGSYEQYF
NA	TRBV6-5	TRBJ2-3	TGTGCCAGCAGGAAGGGGGGTTCGAGCACAGATACGCAGTATTTT	CASRKGGSSTDTQYF